The rows below give T cell receptor beta chains drawn from one sample of a study of T cells in Graves' hyperthyroidism and ophthalmopathy. From the multiplex PCR reads, TCRdb called clonotypes with MiXCR, one entry per CDR3 protein. The profile shows roughly 600,000 distinct CDR3 sequences, around 15% of them singletons. The source material was blood. These receptors all come from a woman aged 50 to 60 with Graves' ophthalmopathy. Each CDR3 is given with its conserved first and last residue. Fields, in order: clone size, D gene, J gene, V gene, CDR3 DNA, CDR3 protein. D genes are given only for firm matches. A row's size may be missing; if present it is once, few, many or a size class.

clone_size: once
d_call: TRBD2
j_call: TRBJ2-7
v_call: TRBV5-4
cdr3_nt: TGTGCCAGCAGCCCACGTGGCGGGAGTTTAAGCTCCTACGAGCAGTACTTC
cdr3_aa: CASSPRGGSLSSYEQYF

clone_size: NA
d_call: NA
j_call: TRBJ2-7
v_call: TRBV20-1
cdr3_nt: TGCAGTGCACCCCCCGCCGGACCCTCCTACGAGCAGTACTTC
cdr3_aa: CSAPPAGPSYEQYF

clone_size: many
d_call: NA
j_call: TRBJ1-2
v_call: TRBV18
cdr3_nt: TGTGCCAGCTCACCACCTTCCGGGTTTCACAGGGATCGTGGCTACACCTTC
cdr3_aa: CASSPPSGFHRDRGYTF

clone_size: many
d_call: TRBD1
j_call: TRBJ1-5
v_call: TRBV2
cdr3_nt: TGTGCCAGCGGGCGACAGGGGATAAATCAGCCCCAGCATTTT
cdr3_aa: CASGRQGINQPQHF

clone_size: many
d_call: TRBD1
j_call: TRBJ1-2
v_call: TRBV6-1
cdr3_nt: TGTGCCAGCAGTGATGGACAGGTCTATGGCTACACCTTC
cdr3_aa: CASSDGQVYGYTF

clone_size: NA
d_call: TRBD2
j_call: TRBJ2-7
v_call: TRBV7-6
cdr3_nt: TGTGCCAGCAGCTCCTCGGCTAGCGGGATCGAGCAGTACTTC
cdr3_aa: CASSSSASGIEQYF

clone_size: many
d_call: NA
j_call: TRBJ1-1
v_call: TRBV27
cdr3_nt: TGTGCCAGCAGTTTAAGGGCCCTGGGGAACACTGAAGCTTTCTTT
cdr3_aa: CASSLRALGNTEAFF

clone_size: many
d_call: NA
j_call: TRBJ2-7
v_call: TRBV4-1
cdr3_nt: TGCGCCAGCAGCTCCCGACAGGAGAACTACGAGCAGTACTTC
cdr3_aa: CASSSRQENYEQYF

clone_size: many
d_call: TRBD2
j_call: TRBJ2-1
v_call: TRBV5-1
cdr3_nt: TGCGCCAGCAGCCCTTCGACTAGCGGCGTTCCGTACAATGAGCAGTTCTTC
cdr3_aa: CASSPSTSGVPYNEQFF

clone_size: NA
d_call: TRBD2
j_call: TRBJ2-5
v_call: TRBV2
cdr3_nt: TGTGCCAGCGGGAGGGCAGAGACCCAGTACTTC
cdr3_aa: CASGRAETQYF

clone_size: few
d_call: TRBD1
j_call: TRBJ2-7
v_call: TRBV15
cdr3_nt: TGTGCCACCAGCAGAGATTCCCCTGGGACAGGAGACCCCTACGAGCAGTACTTC
cdr3_aa: CATSRDSPGTGDPYEQYF

clone_size: many
d_call: NA
j_call: TRBJ2-7
v_call: TRBV7-2
cdr3_nt: TGTGCCAGCAGCTTGACGGGGGGCATCGACGAGCAGTACTTC
cdr3_aa: CASSLTGGIDEQYF

clone_size: many
d_call: TRBD2
j_call: TRBJ2-7
v_call: TRBV6-2/TRBV6-3
cdr3_nt: TGTGCCAGCAGCTTGGGACTAGCGGGAGCTATATACGAGCAGTACTTC
cdr3_aa: CASSLGLAGAIYEQYF

clone_size: few
d_call: NA
j_call: TRBJ1-2
v_call: TRBV27
cdr3_nt: TGTGCCAGCAGTTTCGGGCTGGGGGATGGCTACACCTTC
cdr3_aa: CASSFGLGDGYTF

clone_size: many
d_call: NA
j_call: TRBJ2-1
v_call: TRBV9
cdr3_nt: TGTGCCAGCAGCGTAGACTCCCCAACCTACAATGAGCAGTTCTTC
cdr3_aa: CASSVDSPTYNEQFF

clone_size: many
d_call: TRBD2
j_call: TRBJ2-2
v_call: TRBV6-2/TRBV6-3
cdr3_nt: TGTGCCAGCAGTTACCTAGCGGGATTCACCGGGGAGCTGTTTTTT
cdr3_aa: CASSYLAGFTGELFF

clone_size: many
d_call: TRBD2
j_call: TRBJ2-2
v_call: TRBV2
cdr3_nt: TGTGCTTTTCCAGGGACTAGTATTCCCGGGGAGCTGTTTTTT
cdr3_aa: CAFPGTSIPGELFF

clone_size: many
d_call: NA
j_call: TRBJ1-1
v_call: TRBV12-3/TRBV12-4
cdr3_nt: TGTGCCAGCAGCCCATTAGGGGACTTTTCAAACACTGAAGCTTTCTTT
cdr3_aa: CASSPLGDFSNTEAFF

clone_size: few
d_call: NA
j_call: TRBJ2-7
v_call: TRBV7-3
cdr3_nt: TGTGCCAGCAGCTTAACCTCAGGGAAACTCGACGAGCAGTACTTC
cdr3_aa: CASSLTSGKLDEQYF

clone_size: few
d_call: NA
j_call: TRBJ1-6
v_call: TRBV27
cdr3_nt: TGTGCCAGCAGGCTGACAGGCGTATCCTATAATTCACCCCTCCACTTT
cdr3_aa: CASRLTGVSYNSPLHF

clone_size: many
d_call: TRBD2
j_call: TRBJ2-1
v_call: TRBV24-1
cdr3_nt: TGTGCCACCAGTGATACTGGCGGGAGGGTTTTGAATGAGCAGTTCTTC
cdr3_aa: CATSDTGGRVLNEQFF

clone_size: many
d_call: NA
j_call: TRBJ2-3
v_call: TRBV28
cdr3_nt: TGTGCCAGCAGCCCTCTGGCGGGATTGAGAGATACGCAGTATTTT
cdr3_aa: CASSPLAGLRDTQYF

clone_size: NA
d_call: NA
j_call: TRBJ1-5
v_call: TRBV7-2
cdr3_nt: TGTGCCAGCAGCTGGAGTTATAGCAATCAGCCCCAGCATTTT
cdr3_aa: CASSWSYSNQPQHF

clone_size: many
d_call: TRBD1
j_call: TRBJ1-6
v_call: TRBV7-9
cdr3_nt: TGTGCCAGCAGCTTAACACAACCGGGACAGGGTTCACCCCTCCACTTT
cdr3_aa: CASSLTQPGQGSPLHF

clone_size: NA
d_call: TRBD2
j_call: TRBJ2-7
v_call: TRBV18
cdr3_nt: TGTGCCAGCTCACCAGGGACTAGCTGGGAGCAGTACTTC
cdr3_aa: CASSPGTSWEQYF

clone_size: many
d_call: NA
j_call: TRBJ1-1
v_call: TRBV12-3/TRBV12-4
cdr3_nt: TGTGCCAGCAGTATTAGTCAGGGGTTGTTAATCACTGAAGCTTTCTTT
cdr3_aa: CASSISQGLLITEAFF

clone_size: many
d_call: TRBD1
j_call: TRBJ2-1
v_call: TRBV7-2
cdr3_nt: TGTGCCAGCAGCAAAAGGACAGGGCCACAGCAGTTCTTC
cdr3_aa: CASSKRTGPQQFF

clone_size: many
d_call: NA
j_call: TRBJ2-7
v_call: TRBV9
cdr3_nt: TGTGCCAGCAGCGTAGCGGGCAGAAACGAGCAGTACTTC
cdr3_aa: CASSVAGRNEQYF

clone_size: many
d_call: NA
j_call: TRBJ2-1
v_call: TRBV2
cdr3_nt: TGTGCCAGCGGTTTGACTTCGGGTTCCTACAATGAGCAGTTCTTC
cdr3_aa: CASGLTSGSYNEQFF

clone_size: many
d_call: NA
j_call: TRBJ1-1
v_call: TRBV12-5
cdr3_nt: TGTGCTAGTGGTTTGGAGGCGAACACTGAAGCTTTCTTT
cdr3_aa: CASGLEANTEAFF

clone_size: many
d_call: NA
j_call: TRBJ2-3
v_call: TRBV24-1
cdr3_nt: TGTGCCACCAGTGATGAAGGATCTAGCACAGATACGCAGTATTTT
cdr3_aa: CATSDEGSSTDTQYF

clone_size: many
d_call: TRBD2
j_call: TRBJ2-7
v_call: TRBV5-5
cdr3_nt: TGTGCCAGCAGCACCGGACTAGCGGGAGGGCCCTCCTACGAGCAGTACTTC
cdr3_aa: CASSTGLAGGPSYEQYF

clone_size: many
d_call: NA
j_call: TRBJ1-1
v_call: TRBV30
cdr3_nt: TGTGCCTGGAGATCACCGGGGGGAGGAGCTGAAGCTTTCTTT
cdr3_aa: CAWRSPGGGAEAFF

clone_size: few
d_call: NA
j_call: TRBJ2-1
v_call: TRBV14
cdr3_nt: TGTGCCAGCAGCCAAGAGGGGCATCTCAATGAGCAGTTCTTC
cdr3_aa: CASSQEGHLNEQFF

clone_size: NA
d_call: NA
j_call: TRBJ2-3
v_call: TRBV4-2
cdr3_nt: TGTGCCAGCAGCCAAGGATTACTTGAGCCCGCAGATACGCAGTATTTT
cdr3_aa: CASSQGLLEPADTQYF

clone_size: many
d_call: TRBD1
j_call: TRBJ2-7
v_call: TRBV29-1
cdr3_nt: TGCAGCGTTGTAGCCGGACAGGGCTACGAGCAGTACTTC
cdr3_aa: CSVVAGQGYEQYF